The 23 T cell receptor beta chains below all came from one sample that was sequenced in a study of OX40 agonist ivuxolimab in advanced cancers. Clones were read by immunoSEQ multiplex PCR, and TCRdb kept only the in-frame ones, dropping some. The sample yields roughly 77,000 clones, about 90% seen once. Here the sequenced sample was CD4+ or CD8+ T cells sorted from blood, taken in a trial of the OX40 agonist ivuxolimab. Every receptor here comes from an adult with an advanced solid tumor such as melanoma, head and neck, liver or kidney cancer.

The CDR3 spells CASSRGLADFNEQFF. CDR3 nucleotides: TGTGCCAGCAGTCGAGGACTAGCGGACTTCAATGAGCAGTTCTTC. The chain uses TRBV5-4 and TRBJ2-1, with 10 bases aligning to TRBD2. V trimming: 5 bases; J trimming: 6 bases; junction bases outside the gene matches: 8. The CDR3 covers 15 residues. The germline CDR1 and CDR2 sequences are SGHNT and YYREEE (reference sequence).

V usage is TRBV9 and J usage is TRBJ1-2; D gene unclear. Trimming took off 8 bases at V and 7 bases at J, with 21 bases between the two ends. The CDR3 is 14 amino acids. Per germline, CDR1 SGDLS and CDR2 YYNGEE. The CDR3 DNA follows: TGTGCCAGTAGTAAGTCCTCGGGGTTTGTTGGCTACACCTTC. This translates into CASSKSSGFVGYTF.

The chain is built from TRBV6-5 and TRBJ2-1; D may be TRBD1 or TRBD2 (5 bases each). CDR3 length: 15 residues. Germline V lookup: CDR1 MNHEY, CDR2 SVGAGI. V gave up 8 bases and J gave up 1 base, with 15 bases separating them. The CDR3 spells CASQRGDGSYNEQFF. The CDR3 coding sequence is TGTGCCAGCCAGAGAGGGGACGGATCCTACAATGAGCAGTTCTTC.

This sequence joins TRBV6-5 and TRBJ2-1; 12 bases align to TRBD1. V dropped 10 bases and J dropped 8; count of bases not matched to a gene: 9. Germline V CDR1 and CDR2: MNHEY, SVGAGI. CDR3 length equals 14 residues. CDR3 loop: CATSGTGGEDEQFF. The CDR3 DNA follows: TGTGCCACCTCCGGGACAGGGGGCGAGGATGAGCAGTTCTTC.

The J gene is TRBJ1-2, the V gene TRBV11-2; the D is unclear. V gave up 2 bases and J gave up 5 bases, with 12 bases separating them. The CDR3 runs to 14 residues. CDR1 SGHAT and CDR2 FQNNGV come from the germline V gene. CDR3 in amino acids: CASSLNAQLYGYTF. The CDR3 coding sequence is TGTGCCAGCAGCTTAAACGCGCAGCTTTATGGCTACACCTTC.

The chain is built from TRBV27 and TRBJ2-5; perhaps TRBD2 as D (6 bases). The length of the CDR3 is 13 residues. Trimming stripped 6 bases from V and 5 bases from J, with 13 bases between. Germline V gene lookup returns CDR1 MNHEY and CDR2 SMNVEV (reference sequence). The CDR3, as DNA: TGTGCCAGCAGGAGGAGGGCCCGCGAGACCCAGTACTTC. It encodes CASRRRARETQYF.

This sequence joins TRBV5-4 and TRBJ2-3; the match to TRBD2 covers 9 bases. The CDR3 is 16 amino acids. CDR1 is SGHNT, CDR2 YYREEE, per germline (reference sequence). After removal of 5 bases from V and 2 bases from J, the junction contained 9 bases not matched to a gene. The CDR3 region has the DNA TGTGCCAGCAGGCCTGGGGCGGGAGGGTACACAGATACGCAGTATTTT. Protein: CASRPGAGGYTDTQYF.

The chain carries TRBV11-3 and TRBJ2-1; 10 nucleotides match TRBD2. CDR3 size: 14 residues. Germline CDR1 and CDR2: SGHNT and YENEEA. Germline trimming cut 5 bases from V and 6 bases from J; bases unmatched to any gene: 4. The CDR3 nucleotides are TGTGCCAGCAGCCCTTTAGCGGGAGGCAATGAGCAGTTCTTC. It codes for CASSPLAGGNEQFF.

The V gene is TRBV15, the J gene TRBJ2-5; 8 bases map to TRBD2. J gave up 4 bases and V 3 bases, and 4 bases lay outside the gene matches. Germline V CDR1 and CDR2: LNHNV, YYDKDF (reference sequence). The CDR3 runs 14 residues. CDR3 sequence reads: CATSSSGRIETQYF. CDR3 bases: TGTGCCACCAGCAGCAGCGGGAGAATAGAGACCCAGTACTTC. The full variable domain, completed using reference TRBV15 and TRBJ2-5, is DAMVIQNPRYQVTQFGKPVTLSCSQTLNHNVMYWYQQKSSQAPKLLFHYYDKDFNNEADTPDNFQSRRPNTSFCFLDIRSPGLGDTAMYLCATSSSGRIETQYFGPGTRLLVL.

The J gene is TRBJ2-3, the V gene TRBV28; 8 nucleotides match TRBD2. The CDR3 has 19 amino acids. V shed 6 bases, J shed 2 bases, and the junction held 19 bases outside the gene matches. Germline CDR1 is MDHEN and CDR2 is SYDVKM. The DNA of the CDR3 is TGTGCCAGCAGACCACGCGGGAGGACGGGGCACCGGGACACAGATACGCAGTATTTT. It translates to CASRPRGRTGHRDTDTQYF.

The rearrangement links TRBV29-1 to TRBJ2-7; 9 bases map to TRBD1. Germline CDR1 reads SQVTM; CDR2 reads ANQGSEA. This CDR3 region has 13 residues. Trimming at V came to 3 bases and at J to 6 bases, leaving 6 bases not matched to a gene. This chain's CDR3 is CSVDKTTGGEQYF. The CDR3 nucleotides read TGCAGCGTTGACAAGACGACAGGGGGCGAGCAGTACTTC.

The V call is TRBV11-2, the J call TRBJ2-3, with TRBD2 matching 9 bases. The CDR3 has 16 residues. V dropped 6 bases and J dropped 3; count of bases not matched to a gene: 10. Looked up from germline, CDR1 is SGHAT and CDR2 is FQNNGV. CDR3 coding DNA: TGTGCCAGCAGTCAAAAGCGGGAGGCCCTGACAGATACGCAGTATTTT. It codes for CASSQKREALTDTQYF.

This chain links TRBV4-1 with TRBJ2-7; 7 bases map to TRBD1. The CDR3 is 15 residues long. Looked up from germline, CDR1 is MGHRA and CDR2 is YSYEKL. V lost 3 bases and J lost 0; bases outside the gene matches: 5. CDR3 sequence: CASSHPPGGSYEQYF. The CDR3 DNA reads as TGCGCCAGCAGCCACCCGCCAGGGGGCTCCTACGAGCAGTACTTC.

The V and J genes are TRBV4-1 and TRBJ2-7; D is possibly TRBD1 or TRBD2 (5 bases each). The CDR3 consists of 17 residues. V gave up 2 bases and J gave up 2 bases, with 19 bases separating them. Germline V gives CDR1 MGHRA, CDR2 YSYEKL. DNA for the CDR3: TGCGCCAGCAGCCAACCACAGAGGGGACGGAGAGCCTACGAGCAGTACTTC. Its protein product is CASSQPQRGRRAYEQYF.

The chain recombines TRBV21-1 with TRBJ2-5. TRBV21-1 is an annotated pseudogene. The CDR3 contains 16 residues. The CDR3 spells CASSNGVARRGETQYF. In DNA form, the CDR3 reads TGTGCCAGCAGCAACGGGGTAGCGCGAAGGGGAGAGACCCAGTACTTC.

This clone is a singleton in its sample. The chain combines TRBV19 with TRBJ2-3; D is perhaps TRBD1 or TRBD2 (5 bases each). Germline CDR1 reads LNHDA; CDR2 reads SQIVND (reference sequence). V lost 3 bases, J lost 1 base, and 8 bases lay in between. This CDR3 has 14 amino acids. In nucleotides, the CDR3 is TGTGCCAGTAGTATGGGGACCCGCACAGATACGCAGTATTTT. Translating gives CASSMGTRTDTQYF.

The rearrangement links TRBV5-1 to TRBJ2-5; 13 bases match TRBD2. Germline CDR1 and CDR2: SGHRS and YFSETQ. Unmatched junction bases numbered 5, after V lost 8 bases and J lost 4 bases. The CDR3 totals 14 residues. The CDR3 is CASGTSGALETQYF. The CDR3 nucleotides read TGCGCCAGTGGGACTAGCGGGGCCCTAGAGACCCAGTACTTC. The variable domain in full, completed from reference TRBV5-1 and TRBJ2-5, reads KAGVTQTPRYLIKTRGQQVTLSCSPISGHRSVSWYQQTPGQGLQFLFEYFSETQRNKGNFPGRFSGRQFSNSRSEMNVSTLELGDSALYLCASGTSGALETQYFGPGTRLLVL.

The CDR3 is CAWSAFVGANVLTF. The CDR3, as DNA: TGTGCCTGGAGTGCGTTCGTTGGGGCCAACGTCCTGACTTTC. The gene calls are TRBV30 and TRBJ2-6; the D is unclear. Germline V lookup: CDR1 GTSNPN, CDR2 SVGIG (reference sequence). CDR3 length: 14 amino acids. The V and J ends lost 1 base and 3 bases respectively, with 7 bases between them.

The chain couples TRBV28 to TRBJ2-1, with 11 bases fitting TRBD2. The CDR3 spans 16 residues. Trimming cost V 5 bases and J 6 bases; bases outside gene matches: 9. CDR1 and CDR2 from the germline V gene are MDHEN and SYDVKM. The CDR3 DNA reads as TGTGCCAGCAGTCCCTACTTAGCGGGAGGGCCCAATGAGCAGTTCTTC. Amino acids: CASSPYLAGGPNEQFF.

The chain recombines TRBV4-2 with TRBJ2-7, with 9 positions matching TRBD1. The germline V gene has CDR1 LGHNA and CDR2 YNFKEQ. V dropped 4 bases and J dropped 0; count of bases not matched to a gene: 16. The CDR3 extends over 19 amino acids. CDR3 protein: CASSPDRDRVIGYSYEQYF. CDR3 bases: TGTGCCAGCAGCCCCGACCGGGACAGGGTCATAGGATACTCCTACGAGCAGTACTTC.

V gene TRBV9 combines with J gene TRBJ2-7; a weak D match, TRBD2 (6 bases). Per germline, CDR1 SGDLS and CDR2 YYNGEE. V was trimmed by 0 bases and J by 6 bases, leaving 16 bases between them. This CDR3 is 15 amino acids long. CDR3 sequence reads: CASSVEGTAFGEQYF. The CDR3 region has the DNA TGTGCCAGCAGCGTAGAAGGGACTGCCTTCGGCGAGCAGTACTTC.

This chain links TRBV19 with TRBJ1-5; D perhaps matches TRBD1 (5 bases). Germline CDR1 LNHDA, CDR2 SQIVND (reference sequence). The CDR3 consists of 14 residues. Trimming shortened V by 2 bases and J by 7 bases, and 12 bases separated the two germline ends. The DNA for the CDR3 is TGTGCCAGTAGTATACAGGGAGTCGACCAGCCCCAGCATTTT. Encoded protein: CASSIQGVDQPQHF. Supplemented by reference TRBV19 and TRBJ1-5, the full variable domain reads DGGITQSPKYLFRKEGQNVTLSCEQNLNHDAMYWYRQDPGQGLRLIYYSQIVNDFQKGDIAEGYSVSREKKESFPLTVTSAQKNPTAFYLCASSIQGVDQPQHFGDGTRLSIL.

By its share, this clone is medium-sized (0.01 to 0.1%). The genes are TRBV2 and TRBJ1-2; D gene ambiguous. V was cut by 7 bases and J by 7 bases, with 7 bases left in between. The CDR3 runs to 10 residues. CDR1 and CDR2 (germline): SNHLY, FYNNEI. The CDR3: CASTAVGYTF. The CDR3, as DNA: TGTGCCAGCACGGCGGTTGGCTACACCTTC.